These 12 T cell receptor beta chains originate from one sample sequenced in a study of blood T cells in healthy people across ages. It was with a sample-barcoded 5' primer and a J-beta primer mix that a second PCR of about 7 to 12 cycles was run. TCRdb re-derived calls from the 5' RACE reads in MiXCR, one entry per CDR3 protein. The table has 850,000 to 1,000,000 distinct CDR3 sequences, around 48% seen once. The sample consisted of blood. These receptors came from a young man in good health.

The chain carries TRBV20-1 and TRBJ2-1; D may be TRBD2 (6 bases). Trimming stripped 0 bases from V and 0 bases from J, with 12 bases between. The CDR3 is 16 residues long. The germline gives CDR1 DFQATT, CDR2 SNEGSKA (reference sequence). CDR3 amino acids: CSAREGRGLSYNEQFF. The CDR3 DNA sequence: TGCAGTGCTAGAGAGGGACGGGGACTCTCCTACAATGAGCAGTTCTTC.

The DNA for the CDR3 is TGTGCCAGCCAGCGGGACGGCACAGATACGCAGTATTTT. It yields the protein CASQRDGTDTQYF. The V and J genes are TRBV2 and TRBJ2-3, with 7 bases matching TRBD2. The length of the CDR3 is 13 residues. V was clipped by 8 bases and J by 1 base; unmatched bases: 3. Germline loops: CDR1 SNHLY, CDR2 FYNNEI.

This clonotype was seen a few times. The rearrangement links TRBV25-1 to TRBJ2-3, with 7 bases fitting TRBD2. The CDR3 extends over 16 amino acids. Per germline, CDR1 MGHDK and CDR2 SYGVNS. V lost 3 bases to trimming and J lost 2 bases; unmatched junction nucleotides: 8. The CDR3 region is CASSEGLAVHTDTQYF. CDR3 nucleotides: TGTGCCAGCAGTGAGGGGCTAGCGGTACACACAGATACGCAGTATTTT.

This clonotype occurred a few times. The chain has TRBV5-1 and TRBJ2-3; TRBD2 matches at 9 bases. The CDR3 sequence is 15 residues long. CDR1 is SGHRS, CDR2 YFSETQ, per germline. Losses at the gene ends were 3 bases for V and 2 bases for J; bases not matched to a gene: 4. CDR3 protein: CASSWLAGPTDTQYF. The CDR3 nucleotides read TGCGCCAGCAGCTGGCTAGCGGGGCCCACAGATACGCAGTATTTT.

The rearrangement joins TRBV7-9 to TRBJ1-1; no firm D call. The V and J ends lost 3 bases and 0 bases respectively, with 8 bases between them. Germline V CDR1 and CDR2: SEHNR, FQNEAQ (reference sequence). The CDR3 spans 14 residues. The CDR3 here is CASSFPGMNTEAFF. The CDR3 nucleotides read TGTGCCAGCAGCTTTCCGGGAATGAACACTGAAGCTTTCTTT.

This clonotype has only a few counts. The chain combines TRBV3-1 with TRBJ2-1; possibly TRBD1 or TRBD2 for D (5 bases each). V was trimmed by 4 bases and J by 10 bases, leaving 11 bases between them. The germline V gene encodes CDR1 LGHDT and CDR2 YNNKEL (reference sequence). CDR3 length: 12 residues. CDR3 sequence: CASSPGTAEQFF. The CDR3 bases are TGTGCCAGCAGCCCCGGGACGGCCGAGCAGTTCTTC.

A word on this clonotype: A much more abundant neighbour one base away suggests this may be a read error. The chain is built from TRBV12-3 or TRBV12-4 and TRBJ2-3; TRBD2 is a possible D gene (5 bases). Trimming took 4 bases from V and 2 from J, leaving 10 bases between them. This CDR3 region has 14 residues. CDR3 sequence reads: CASSYGVDTDTQYF. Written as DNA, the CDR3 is TGTGCCAGCAGTTACGGGGTGGACACAGATACGCAGTATTTT.

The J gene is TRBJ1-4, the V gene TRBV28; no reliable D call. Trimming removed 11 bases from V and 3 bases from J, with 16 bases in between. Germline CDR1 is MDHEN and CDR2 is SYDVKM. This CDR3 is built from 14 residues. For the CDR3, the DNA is TGTGCCGGAGGAAGCCCGGCATCTAATGAAAAACTGTTTTTT. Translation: CAGGSPASNEKLFF.

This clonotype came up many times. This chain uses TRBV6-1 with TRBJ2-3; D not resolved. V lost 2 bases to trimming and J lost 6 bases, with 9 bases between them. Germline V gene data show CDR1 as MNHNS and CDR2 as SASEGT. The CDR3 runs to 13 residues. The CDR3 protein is CASSEREADTQYF. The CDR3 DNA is TGTGCCAGCAGTGAACGAGAGGCGGATACGCAGTATTTT.

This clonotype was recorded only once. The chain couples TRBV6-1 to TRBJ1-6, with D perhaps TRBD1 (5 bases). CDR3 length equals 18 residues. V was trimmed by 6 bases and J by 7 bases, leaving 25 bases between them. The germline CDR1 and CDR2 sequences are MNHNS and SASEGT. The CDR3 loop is CASRSPVGTSSGNSPLHF. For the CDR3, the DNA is TGTGCCAGCAGAAGCCCCGTAGGGACCTCCTCGGGGAATTCACCCCTCCACTTT.

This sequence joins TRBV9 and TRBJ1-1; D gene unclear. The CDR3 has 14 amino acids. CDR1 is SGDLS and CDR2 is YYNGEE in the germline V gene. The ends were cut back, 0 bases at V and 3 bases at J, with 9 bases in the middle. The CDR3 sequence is CASSVEGKDTEAFF. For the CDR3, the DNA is TGTGCCAGCAGCGTAGAAGGGAAGGACACTGAAGCTTTCTTT.

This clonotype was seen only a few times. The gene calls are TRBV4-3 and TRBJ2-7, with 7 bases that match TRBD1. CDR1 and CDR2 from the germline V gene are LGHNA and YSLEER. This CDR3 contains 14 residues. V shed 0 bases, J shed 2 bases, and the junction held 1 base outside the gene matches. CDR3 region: CASSQEGGPYEQYF. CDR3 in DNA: TGCGCCAGCAGCCAAGAAGGGGGCCCCTACGAGCAGTACTTC.